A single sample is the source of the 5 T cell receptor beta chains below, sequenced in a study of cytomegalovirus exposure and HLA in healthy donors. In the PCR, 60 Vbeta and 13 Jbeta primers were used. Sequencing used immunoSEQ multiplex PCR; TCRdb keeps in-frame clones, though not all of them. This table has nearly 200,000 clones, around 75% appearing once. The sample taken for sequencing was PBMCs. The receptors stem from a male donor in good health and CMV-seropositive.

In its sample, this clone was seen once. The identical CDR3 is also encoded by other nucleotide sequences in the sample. CDR3 sequence: CASSSPGLAGAYEQYF. In nucleotides, the CDR3 is TGTGCCAGCAGTTCTCCGGGACTAGCGGGTGCCTACGAGCAGTACTTC. The rearrangement links TRBV28 to TRBJ2-7; 12 bases fit TRBD2. The CDR3 spans 16 residues. V lost 4 bases, J lost 2 bases, and 6 bases stayed unmatched. The germline gives CDR1 MDHEN, CDR2 SYDVKM. Complete variable domain (other parts from reference TRBV28 and TRBJ2-7): DVKVTQSSRYLVKRTGEKVFLECVQDMDHENMFWYRQDPGLGLRLIYFSYDVKMKEKGDIPEGYSVSREKKERFSLILESASTNQTSMYLCASSSPGLAGAYEQYFGPGTRLTVT.

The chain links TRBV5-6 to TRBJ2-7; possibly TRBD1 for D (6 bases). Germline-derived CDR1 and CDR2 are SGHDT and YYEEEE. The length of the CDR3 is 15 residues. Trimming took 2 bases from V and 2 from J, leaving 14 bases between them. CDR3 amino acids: CASSLQGWRTYEQYF. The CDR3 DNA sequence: TGTGCCAGCAGCTTACAGGGCTGGAGGACCTACGAGCAGTACTTC. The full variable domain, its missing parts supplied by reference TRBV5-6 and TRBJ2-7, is DAGVTQSPTHLIKTRGQQVTLRCSPKSGHDTVSWYQQALGQGPQFIFQYYEEEERQRGNFPDRFSGHQFPNYSSELNVNALLLGDSALYLCASSLQGWRTYEQYFGPGTRLTVT.

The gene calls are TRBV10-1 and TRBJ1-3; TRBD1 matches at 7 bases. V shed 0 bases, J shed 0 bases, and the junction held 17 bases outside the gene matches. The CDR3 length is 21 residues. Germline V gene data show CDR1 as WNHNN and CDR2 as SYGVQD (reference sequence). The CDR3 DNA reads TGCGCCAGCAGTGAGTCGGCGACAGGGCCCCCCACTCCTAACTCTGGAAACACCATATATTTT. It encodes CASSESATGPPTPNSGNTIYF.

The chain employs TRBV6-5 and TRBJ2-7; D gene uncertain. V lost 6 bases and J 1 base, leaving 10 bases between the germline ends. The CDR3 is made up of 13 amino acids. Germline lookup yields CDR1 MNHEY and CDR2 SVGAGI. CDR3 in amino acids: CASSRSASYEQYF. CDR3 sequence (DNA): TGTGCCAGCAGCAGGTCCGCTTCCTACGAGCAGTACTTC.

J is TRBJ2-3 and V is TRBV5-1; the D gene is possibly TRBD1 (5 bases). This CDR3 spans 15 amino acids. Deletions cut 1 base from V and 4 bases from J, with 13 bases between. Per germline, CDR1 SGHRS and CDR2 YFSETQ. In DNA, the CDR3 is TGCGCCAGCAGCTTGCAGGGAACGTTGCCAGATACGCAGTATTTT. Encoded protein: CASSLQGTLPDTQYF.